This T cell receptor beta chain was found in a study of blood T cell repertoires in COVID-19. Study background: The cDNA or gDNA used as material had been derived from T cells, B-cell-depleted T cells, or PBMCs.

The data were produced by immunoSEQ multiplex PCR, yet TCRdb's version contains in-frame clones alone and is incomplete. The sample lists fewer than 300,000 clones, more than 70% seen once, with around 1.2% in the top ten. Germline V gene data show CDR1 as SGHTA and CDR2 as FQGNSA. The CDR3 length is 16 residues. J lost 1 base, V lost 6 bases, and 11 bases had no gene match. This receptor was taken from a woman aged 40 to 50 with acute COVID-19. Sequences were obtained from PBMCs or T cells enriched from blood (not recorded which). The chain uses TRBV7-2 and TRBJ2-5; TRBD2 aligns across 7 bases. CDR3 nucleotides: TGTGCCAGCAGACACGGACTAGATGGGGCCCAAGAGACCCAGTACTTC. Protein sequence: CASRHGLDGAQETQYF. Filled out from reference TRBV7-2 and TRBJ2-5, the complete variable domain reads GAGVSQSPSNKVTEKGKDVELRCDPISGHTALYWYRQSLGQGLEFLIYFQGNSAPDKSGLPSDRFSAERTGGSVSTLTIQRTQQEDSAVYLCASRHGLDGAQETQYFGPGTRLLVL.